Sequencing of this T cell receptor (beta chain) was carried out in a study of beta chain features in type 1 diabetes. Points on this clone: Its antigen is not identified.

Study findings and constraints: A moderate, significant TCRB CDR3 shortening appeared in type 1 diabetes across four CD4+ subsets.

CDR1 is SGHTA, CDR2 FQGNSA, per germline. Trimming removed 4 bases from V and 5 bases from J; junction bases left unmatched: 8. This CDR3 has 15 residues. cDNA synthesis used the whole RNA isolate, giving expressed TCRB sequences. Profiled with immunoSEQ multiplex PCR; TCRdb holds only in-frame clones, not every one. The table has more than 200,000 clones, around 16% seen once. The sample taken for sequencing was naive CD4+ T cells from blood. The rearrangement joins TRBV7-2 to TRBJ2-3; 8 positions match TRBD1. This TCR was sampled from a man aged 25-45 years with type 1 diabetes. The CDR3 is CASSSQGASRDTQYF. The CDR3 bases are TGTGCCAGCAGCTCTCAGGGGGCTAGCCGAGATACGCAGTATTTT.